This T cell receptor (beta chain) was obtained from a study of blood T cells in healthy people across ages. Whole-study results and caveats: Compared with aged donors, long-lived donors showed fewer expanded clones, suggesting selection. Older age coincided with a roughly linear decline in TCR beta diversity per million T cells.

The second PCR ran about 7 to 12 cycles with a sample-barcoded 5' primer and J-beta primers. TCRdb analysed the 5' RACE reads with MiXCR anew, one entry per CDR3 protein. The sample lists over 600,000 distinct CDR3 sequences, about 61% occurring once. The V and J ends lost 5 bases and 6 bases respectively, with 17 bases between them. The CDR3 extends over 15 amino acids. Germline V gene lookup returns CDR1 SGHTA and CDR2 FQGNSA. This clonotype was picked up a small number of times. Its antigen is still unknown. This sequence joins TRBV7-2 and TRBJ2-1; no clear D. This sequence was found in a man aged 40-50 years in good health. The sample consisted of blood. The CDR3 bases are TGTGCCAGCAGCCCGGTGGTGGGTGCCTTCAATGAGCAGTTCTTC. Encoded protein: CASSPVVGAFNEQFF.